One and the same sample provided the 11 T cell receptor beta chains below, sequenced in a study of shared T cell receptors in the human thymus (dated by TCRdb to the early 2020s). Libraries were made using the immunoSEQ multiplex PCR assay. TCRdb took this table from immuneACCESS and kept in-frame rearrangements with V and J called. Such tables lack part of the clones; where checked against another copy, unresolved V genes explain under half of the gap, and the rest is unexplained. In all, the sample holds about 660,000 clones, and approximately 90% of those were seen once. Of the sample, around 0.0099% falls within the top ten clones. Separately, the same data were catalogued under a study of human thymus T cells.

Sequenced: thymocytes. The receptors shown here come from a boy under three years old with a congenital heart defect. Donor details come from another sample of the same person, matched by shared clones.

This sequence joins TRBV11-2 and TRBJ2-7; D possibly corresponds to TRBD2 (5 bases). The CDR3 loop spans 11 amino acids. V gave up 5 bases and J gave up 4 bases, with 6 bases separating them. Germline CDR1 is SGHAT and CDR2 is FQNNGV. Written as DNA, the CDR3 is TGTGCCAGCAGCCGGAGGTACGAGCAGTACTTC. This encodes CASSRRYEQYF.

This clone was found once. The CDR3 bases are TGTGCCAGCACCTCCGCGGGCGGGCAGTACTTC. This sequence encodes CASTSAGGQYF. The chain is built from TRBV7-2 and TRBJ2-7, with D perhaps matching TRBD2 (5 bases). The CDR3 runs to 11 residues. V lost 7 bases, J lost 9 bases, and 13 bases lay in between. Germline CDR1 is SGHTA and CDR2 is FQGNSA.

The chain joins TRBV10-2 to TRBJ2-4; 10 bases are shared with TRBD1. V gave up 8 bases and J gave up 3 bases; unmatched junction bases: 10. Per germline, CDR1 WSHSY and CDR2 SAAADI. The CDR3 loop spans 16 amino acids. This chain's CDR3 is CASGDRGQDGKNIQYF. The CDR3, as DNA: TGCGCCAGCGGCGACAGGGGGCAGGACGGCAAAAACATTCAGTACTTC.

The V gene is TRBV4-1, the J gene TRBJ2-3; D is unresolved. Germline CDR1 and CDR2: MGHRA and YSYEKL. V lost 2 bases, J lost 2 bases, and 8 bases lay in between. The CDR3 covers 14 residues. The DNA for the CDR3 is TGCGCCAGCAGCCAATGCGACTCCACAGATACGCAGTATTTT. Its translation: CASSQCDSTDTQYF.

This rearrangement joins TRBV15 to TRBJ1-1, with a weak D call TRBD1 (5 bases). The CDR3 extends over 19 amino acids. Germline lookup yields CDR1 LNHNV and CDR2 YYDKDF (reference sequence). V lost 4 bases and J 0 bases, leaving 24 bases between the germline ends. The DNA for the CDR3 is TGTGCCACCAGCACAATGCCGGGGACTACAAGGAGGTTGAACACTGAAGCTTTCTTT. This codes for CATSTMPGTTRRLNTEAFF.

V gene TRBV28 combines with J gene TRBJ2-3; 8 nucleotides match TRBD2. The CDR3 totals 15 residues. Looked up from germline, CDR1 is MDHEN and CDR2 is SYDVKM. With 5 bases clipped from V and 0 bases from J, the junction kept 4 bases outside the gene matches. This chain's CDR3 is CASSHSGGSTDTQYF. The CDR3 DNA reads TGTGCCAGCAGTCACAGCGGGGGAAGCACAGATACGCAGTATTTT.

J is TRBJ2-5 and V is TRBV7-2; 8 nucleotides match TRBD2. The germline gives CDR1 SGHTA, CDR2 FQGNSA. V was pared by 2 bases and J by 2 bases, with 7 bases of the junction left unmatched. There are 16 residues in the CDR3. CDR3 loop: CASSLLLTGGQETQYF. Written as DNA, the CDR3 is TGTGCCAGCAGCTTACTTTTAACGGGAGGGCAAGAGACCCAGTACTTC.

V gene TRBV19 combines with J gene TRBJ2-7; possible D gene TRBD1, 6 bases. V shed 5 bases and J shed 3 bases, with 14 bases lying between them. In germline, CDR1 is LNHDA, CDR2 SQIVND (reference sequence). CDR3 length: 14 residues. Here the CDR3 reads CASSARQAHYEQYF. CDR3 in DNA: TGTGCCAGTAGTGCCCGACAGGCCCACTACGAGCAGTACTTC.

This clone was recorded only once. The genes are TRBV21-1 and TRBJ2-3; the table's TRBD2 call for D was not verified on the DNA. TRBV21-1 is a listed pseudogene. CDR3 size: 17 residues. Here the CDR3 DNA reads TGTGCCAGCAGCGTAAGGACTAGCGGGAGTAGCACAGATACGCAGTATTTT. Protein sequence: CASSVRTSGSSTDTQYF.

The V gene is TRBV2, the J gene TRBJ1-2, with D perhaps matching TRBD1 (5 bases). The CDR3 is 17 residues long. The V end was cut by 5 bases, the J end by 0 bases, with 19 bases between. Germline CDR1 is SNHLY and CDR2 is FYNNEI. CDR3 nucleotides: TGTGCCAGCAGTCCAACCAGGGTGGCACAACCTAACTATGGCTACACCTTC. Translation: CASSPTRVAQPNYGYTF.

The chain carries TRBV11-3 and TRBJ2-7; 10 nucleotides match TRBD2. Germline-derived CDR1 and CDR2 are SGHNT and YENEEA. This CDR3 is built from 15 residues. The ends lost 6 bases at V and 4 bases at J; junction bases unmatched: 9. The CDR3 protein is CASSSTSGEQYEQYF. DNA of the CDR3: TGTGCCAGCAGTTCAACTAGCGGGGAACAATACGAGCAGTACTTC.